These 13 T cell receptor beta chains originate from one sample sequenced in a study of CD4 T cells in relation to SARS-CoV-2 and coronaviruses. The method was immunoSEQ multiplex PCR; TCRdb's version includes in-frame clones alone and lacks a portion of them. The repertoire has 25,000 or so clones, more than 75% of them found once; the top ten carry roughly 15%. Their cognate antigens are unknown. Unexposed donor CD4+ T cells date from about 2011-2018, before the COVID-19 pandemic. Isolation of CD4+ T cells took place after around eleven days in culture. The sample was CD4+ T cells from PBMCs, cultured in vitro. These receptors came from a human donor in good health.

This clone was seen once. The chain is built from TRBV5-5 and TRBJ2-1, with D possibly matching TRBD1 (5 bases). The germline V gene encodes CDR1 SGHKS and CDR2 YYEKEE (reference sequence). The CDR3 runs to 16 residues. V gave up 4 bases and J gave up 8 bases, with 22 bases separating them. The CDR3 DNA is TGTGCCAGCAGCACCCAAGGGGATAACTCCATCCATGAGCAGTTCTTC. Translated: CASSTQGDNSIHEQFF.

This clone was detected a few times. The chain has TRBV7-2 and TRBJ2-5; a possible D gene is TRBD2 (7 bases). The CDR3 runs 16 residues. The germline gives CDR1 SGHTA, CDR2 FQGNSA. Trimming took off 5 bases at V and 2 bases at J, with 18 bases between the two ends. For the CDR3, the DNA is TGTGCCAGCAGCCCCCAACGGGGGGCGCGACAAGAGACCCAGTACTTC. Protein sequence: CASSPQRGARQETQYF.

The chain links TRBV19 to TRBJ2-7, with 12 positions matching TRBD2. V shed 6 bases, J shed 9 bases, and the junction held 12 bases outside the gene matches. The CDR3 extends over 15 amino acids. Germline-derived CDR1 and CDR2 are LNHDA and SQIVND (reference sequence). DNA of the CDR3: TGTGCCAGTAGCCCGGGACTAGCGGGCCTCACACCGCAGTACTTC. As protein: CASSPGLAGLTPQYF.

The CDR3 spells CASSRTSGGGSYNEQFF. CDR3 bases: TGTGCCAGCTCACGGACTAGCGGGGGTGGCTCCTACAATGAGCAGTTCTTC. This chain uses TRBV18 with TRBJ2-1, with 13 bases matching TRBD2. This CDR3 region has 17 residues. Germline CDR1 reads KGHSH; CDR2 reads LQKENI. The junction had 3 bases not matched to a gene; V was cut back by 4 bases and J by 0 bases.

The CDR3 sequence is CASSHRGHNEQFF. CDR3 nucleotide sequence: TGTGCCAGTAGTCACAGGGGCCACAATGAGCAGTTCTTC. The genes are TRBV19 and TRBJ2-1; 7 positions match TRBD1. Per the germline V gene, CDR1 is LNHDA and CDR2 is SQIVND (reference sequence). V gave up 5 bases and J gave up 5 bases; unmatched junction bases: 3. CDR3 length equals 13 residues.

The chain couples TRBV7-9 to TRBJ2-1, with D tentatively TRBD1 (7 bases). The V end was cut by 5 bases, the J end by 6 bases, with 17 bases between. The CDR3 runs to 15 residues. The germline gives CDR1 SEHNR, CDR2 FQNEAQ (reference sequence). The CDR3 coding sequence is TGTGCCAGCAGCACTCGACTAGGGGGCCTCAATGAGCAGTTCTTC. Translated, it gives CASSTRLGGLNEQFF.

The chain combines TRBV19 with TRBJ1-5; 10 bases align to TRBD1. V gave up 7 bases and J gave up 3 bases; unmatched junction bases: 12. The germline CDR1 and CDR2 sequences are LNHDA and SQIVND (reference sequence). The CDR3 totals 17 residues. CDR3 sequence: CASTSTLGQGNNQPQHF. The DNA of the CDR3 is TGTGCCAGTACCTCAACTCTGGGACAGGGGAACAATCAGCCCCAGCATTTT.

V is TRBV7-2 and J is TRBJ2-5; 7 nucleotides line up with TRBD2. Looked up from germline, CDR1 is SGHTA and CDR2 is FQGNSA. After removal of 5 bases from V and 1 base from J, the junction contained 10 bases not matched to a gene. The CDR3 spans 16 residues. CDR3 coding DNA: TGTGCCAGCAGCGGAGCGGGGCTGCGTTCCCAAGAGACCCAGTACTTC. The encoded protein is CASSGAGLRSQETQYF.

This clone was detected a few times. The chain is built from TRBV27 and TRBJ2-7; the D gene is possibly TRBD1 (6 bases). CDR1 and CDR2 (germline): MNHEY, SMNVEV (reference sequence). The CDR3 has 16 amino acids. The germline V and J ends were trimmed by 3 bases and 4 bases, with 19 bases remaining between them. CDR3 coding DNA: TGTGCCAGCAGTTTTTCCACAGGGCCACTGAGGTACGAGCAGTACTTC. Residues: CASSFSTGPLRYEQYF.

As to this clone: The same CDR3 arises from other DNA sequences in this sample as well. In DNA form, the CDR3 reads TGTGCCAGCAGTTACGGGAGAGAAGAGACCCAGTACTTC. Translated: CASSYGREETQYF. The gene calls are TRBV6-2 or TRBV6-3 and TRBJ2-5, with D maybe TRBD2 (5 bases). The germline V and J ends were trimmed by 2 bases and 3 bases, with 7 bases remaining between them. The CDR3 spans 13 residues. CDR1 is MNHEY and CDR2 is SVGEGT in the germline V gene.

The chain couples TRBV7-2 to TRBJ2-2; TRBD2 might be the D (6 bases). Trimming removed 4 bases at V and 4 bases at J, with 13 bases between. The CDR3 is 15 residues long. CDR1 and CDR2 from the germline V gene are SGHTA and FQGNSA. CDR3: CASSSQVGSTGELFF. CDR3 sequence (DNA): TGTGCCAGCAGCTCTCAGGTCGGGAGCACCGGGGAGCTGTTTTTT.

The chain carries TRBV6-5 and TRBJ2-7; D is perhaps TRBD1 (8 bases). Trimming stripped 7 bases from V and 4 bases from J, with 17 bases between. The CDR3 has 14 amino acids. In germline, CDR1 is MNHEY, CDR2 SVGAGI. In DNA, the CDR3 is TGTGCCAGCACCTCAACAGGGGGGGTTTACGAGCAGTACTTC. This sequence encodes CASTSTGGVYEQYF.

The chain carries TRBV18 and TRBJ2-1, with TRBD1 matching over 7 bases. Germline-derived CDR1 and CDR2 are KGHSH and LQKENI. The CDR3 loop spans 14 amino acids. Trimming removed 0 bases from V and 7 bases from J; junction bases left unmatched: 3. This chain's CDR3 is CASSPPNRGNEQFF. Written as DNA, the CDR3 is TGTGCCAGCTCACCACCGAACAGGGGAAATGAGCAGTTCTTC.